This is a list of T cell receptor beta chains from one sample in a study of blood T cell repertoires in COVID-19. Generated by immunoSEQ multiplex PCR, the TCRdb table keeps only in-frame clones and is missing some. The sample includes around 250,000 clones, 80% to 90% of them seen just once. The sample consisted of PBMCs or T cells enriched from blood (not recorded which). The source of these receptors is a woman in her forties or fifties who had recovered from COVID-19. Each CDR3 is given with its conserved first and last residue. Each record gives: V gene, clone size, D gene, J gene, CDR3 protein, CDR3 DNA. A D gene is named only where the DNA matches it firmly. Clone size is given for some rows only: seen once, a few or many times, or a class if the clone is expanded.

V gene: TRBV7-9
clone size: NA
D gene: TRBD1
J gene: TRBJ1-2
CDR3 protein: CASSLGGQVYGYTF
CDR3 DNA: TGTGCCAGCAGCTTAGGGGGACAGGTATATGGCTACACCTTC

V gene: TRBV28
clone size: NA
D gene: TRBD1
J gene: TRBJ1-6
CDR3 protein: CASSFQGQIELYYNSPLHF
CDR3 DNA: TGTGCCAGCAGTTTCCAGGGACAGATAGAACTGTACTATAATTCACCCCTCCACTTT

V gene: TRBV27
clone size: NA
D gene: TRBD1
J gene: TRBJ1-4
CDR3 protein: CASSLKRGPLKLFF
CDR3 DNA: TGTGCCAGCAGTTTAAAAAGGGGGCCTTTAAAACTGTTTTTT

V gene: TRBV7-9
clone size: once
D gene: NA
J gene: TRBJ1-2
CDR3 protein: CAIDRQAGYGYTF
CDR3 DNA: TGTGCCATAGATCGACAGGCGGGCTATGGCTACACCTTC

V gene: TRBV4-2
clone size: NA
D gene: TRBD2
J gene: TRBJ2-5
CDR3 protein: CASSQAPLAGMGETQYF
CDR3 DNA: TGTGCCAGCAGCCAGGCTCCGCTAGCGGGAATGGGGGAGACCCAGTACTTC

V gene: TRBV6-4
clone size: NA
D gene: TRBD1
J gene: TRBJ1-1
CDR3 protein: CASSLSGTANTEAFF
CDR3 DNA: TGTGCCAGCAGCTTATCCGGGACAGCCAACACTGAAGCTTTCTTT

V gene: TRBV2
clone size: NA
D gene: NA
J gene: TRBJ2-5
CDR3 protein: CASSARIGRGDETQYF
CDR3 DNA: TGTGCCAGCAGTGCTCGGATCGGCAGGGGAGATGAGACCCAGTACTTC

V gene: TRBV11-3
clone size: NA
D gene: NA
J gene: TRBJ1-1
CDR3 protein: CASSPLYPAGTEAFF
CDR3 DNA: TGTGCCAGCAGCCCTCTTTACCCGGCGGGGACTGAAGCTTTCTTT

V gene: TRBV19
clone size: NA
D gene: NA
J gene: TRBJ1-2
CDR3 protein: CASSILGTGSPNYGYTF
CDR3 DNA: TGTGCCAGTAGTATTTTAGGCACAGGGAGCCCCAACTATGGCTACACCTTC

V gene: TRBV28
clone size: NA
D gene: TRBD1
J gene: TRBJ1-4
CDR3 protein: CASSSYRTGNEKLFF
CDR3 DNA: TGTGCCAGCAGTTCTTACCGGACAGGGAATGAAAAACTGTTTTTT

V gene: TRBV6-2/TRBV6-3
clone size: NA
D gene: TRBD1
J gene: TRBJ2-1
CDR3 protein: CASSYLTGGGYNEQFF
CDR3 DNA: TGTGCCAGCAGTTACCTTACAGGGGGCGGGTACAATGAGCAGTTCTTC

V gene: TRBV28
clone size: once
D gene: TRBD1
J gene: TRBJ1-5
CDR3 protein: CASSRTGGGGNQPQHF
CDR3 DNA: TGTGCCAGCAGTCGTACAGGGGGCGGCGGCAATCAGCCCCAGCATTTT

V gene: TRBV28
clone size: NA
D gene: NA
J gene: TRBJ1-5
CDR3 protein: CASSFHLAGVSNQPQHF
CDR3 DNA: TGTGCCAGCAGTTTTCACCTGGCAGGGGTGAGCAATCAGCCCCAGCATTTT

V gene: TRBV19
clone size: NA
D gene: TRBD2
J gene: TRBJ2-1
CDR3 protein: CASSARLAVSSYNEQFF
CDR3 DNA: TGTGCCAGTAGTGCCCGACTAGCGGTGAGCTCCTACAATGAGCAGTTCTTC

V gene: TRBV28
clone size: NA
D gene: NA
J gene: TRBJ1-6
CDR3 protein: CASSSNNSPLHF
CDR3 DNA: TGTGCCAGCAGTTCCAATAATTCACCCCTCCACTTT

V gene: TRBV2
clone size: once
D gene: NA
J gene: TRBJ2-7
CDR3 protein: CASNGEVASYEQYF
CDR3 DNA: TGTGCCAGCAATGGGGAGGTAGCCTCCTACGAGCAGTACTTC

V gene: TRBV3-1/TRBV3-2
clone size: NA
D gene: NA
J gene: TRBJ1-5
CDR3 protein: CASSLGVYSNQPQHF
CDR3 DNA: TGTGCCAGCAGCTTAGGGGTTTATAGCAATCAGCCCCAGCATTTT

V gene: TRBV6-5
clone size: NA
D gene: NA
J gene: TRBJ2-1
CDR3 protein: CASTPTYTYNEQFF
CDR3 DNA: TGTGCCAGCACCCCAACATACACCTACAATGAGCAGTTCTTC

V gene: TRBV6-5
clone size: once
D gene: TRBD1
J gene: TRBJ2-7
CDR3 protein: CASTTGVGYEQYF
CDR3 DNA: TGTGCCAGCACTACAGGGGTCGGGTACGAGCAGTACTTC

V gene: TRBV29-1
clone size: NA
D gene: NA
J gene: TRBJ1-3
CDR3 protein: CSVEDHVGTGNTIYF
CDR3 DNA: TGCAGCGTTGAAGATCACGTAGGGACAGGAAACACCATATATTTT

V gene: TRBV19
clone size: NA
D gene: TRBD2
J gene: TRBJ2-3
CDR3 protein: CASSQLAGVGDTQYF
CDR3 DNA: TGTGCCAGTAGTCAACTAGCGGGAGTTGGAGATACGCAGTATTTT

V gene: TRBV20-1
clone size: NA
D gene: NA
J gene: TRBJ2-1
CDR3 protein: CSASSEGYNEQFF
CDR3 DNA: TGCAGTGCTAGTTCGGAGGGCTACAATGAGCAGTTCTTC

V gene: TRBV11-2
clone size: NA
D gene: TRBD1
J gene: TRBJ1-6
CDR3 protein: CASRLPGTGDSPLHF
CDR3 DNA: TGTGCCAGCAGGCTCCCCGGGACAGGGGATTCACCCCTCCACTTT

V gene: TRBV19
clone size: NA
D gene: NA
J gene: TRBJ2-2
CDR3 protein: CASSSQGSAGELFF
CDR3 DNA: TGTGCCAGTAGTAGTCAGGGCTCGGCCGGGGAGCTGTTTTTT

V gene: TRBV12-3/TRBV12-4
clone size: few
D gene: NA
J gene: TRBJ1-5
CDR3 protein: CASRGGAEQPQHF
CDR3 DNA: TGTGCCAGCAGAGGGGGGGCAGAGCAGCCCCAGCATTTT

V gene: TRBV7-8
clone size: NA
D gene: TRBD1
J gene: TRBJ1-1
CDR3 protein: CASSLTQGGQTAFF
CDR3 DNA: TGTGCCAGCAGCTTAACCCAGGGGGGCCAGACGGCTTTCTTT

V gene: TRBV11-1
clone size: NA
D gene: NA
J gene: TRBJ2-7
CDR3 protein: CASSPGGRTSSYEQYF
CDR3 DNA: TGTGCCAGCAGCCCGGGGGGCAGGACAAGCTCCTACGAGCAGTACTTC